Below are 27 T cell receptor beta chains sequenced from a single sample in a study of blood T cell repertoires in COVID-19. Produced via immunoSEQ multiplex PCR; TCRdb's table is partial and in-frame only. Among about 95,000 clones listed, about 89% were seen once. What was sequenced was peripheral blood. The receptors come from a man between 60 and 70 years old with COVID-19, enrolled during active disease.

The rearrangement joins TRBV15 to TRBJ1-3; the match to TRBD1 covers 8 bases. The CDR3 is made up of 15 amino acids. The germline V gene has CDR1 LNHNV and CDR2 YYDKDF (reference sequence). V lost 3 bases and J lost 0; bases outside the gene matches: 1. The CDR3 spells CATSRDRDSGNTIYF. The CDR3, as DNA: TGTGCCACCAGCAGGGACAGGGACTCTGGAAACACCATATATTTT.

The rearrangement uses TRBV18 and TRBJ2-2; 8 nucleotides line up with TRBD2. The CDR3 loop spans 16 amino acids. V shed 6 bases, J shed 3 bases, and the junction held 9 bases outside the gene matches. The germline gives CDR1 KGHSH, CDR2 LQKENI. The CDR3, as DNA: TGTGCCAGCTCCCGGGGGTCACTAGCGGACACCGGGGAGCTGTTTTTT. Translation: CASSRGSLADTGELFF.

The rearrangement links TRBV19 to TRBJ1-2, with 7 bases matching TRBD1. This CDR3 contains 16 residues. From germline, CDR1 is LNHDA and CDR2 SQIVND (reference sequence). The ends lost 4 bases at V and 1 base at J; junction bases unmatched: 9. CDR3 sequence: CASSSSRGQNNYGYTF. The CDR3 DNA reads as TGTGCCAGTAGTAGTTCCCGGGGACAGAATAACTATGGCTACACCTTC.

The chain employs TRBV5-1 and TRBJ2-1, with 11 positions matching TRBD1. CDR1 SGHRS and CDR2 YFSETQ come from the germline V gene. This CDR3 is 17 amino acids long. V dropped 4 bases and J dropped 8; count of bases not matched to a gene: 14. DNA of the CDR3: TGCGCCAGCAGCCCCCATCCCCGGGACAGGGGGATCGATGAGCAGTTCTTC. Its protein is CASSPHPRDRGIDEQFF.

V gene TRBV24-1 combines with J gene TRBJ2-5; 11 bases fit TRBD2. CDR1 and CDR2 (germline): KGHDR, SFDVKD. Losses at the gene ends were 4 bases for V and 3 bases for J; bases not matched to a gene: 6. This CDR3 comprises 16 residues. The CDR3 sequence is CATSEPGLADKETQYF. Here the CDR3 DNA reads TGTGCCACCAGTGAACCGGGACTAGCGGACAAAGAGACCCAGTACTTC.

This chain joins TRBV9 and TRBJ2-1; 7 nucleotides line up with TRBD1. This CDR3 is built from 16 residues. Germline CDR1 and CDR2: SGDLS and YYNGEE. V gave up 0 bases and J gave up 0 bases; unmatched junction bases: 3. CDR3 in amino acids: CASSVGGQSSYNEQFF. The CDR3 DNA reads TGTGCCAGCAGCGTAGGGGGACAGAGCTCCTACAATGAGCAGTTCTTC.

The gene calls are TRBV3-1 (or the pseudogene TRBV3-2) and TRBJ1-6, with D possibly matching TRBD1 (6 bases). The CDR3 loop spans 15 amino acids. Per the germline V gene, CDR1 is LGHDT and CDR2 is YNNKEL (reference sequence). The germline V and J ends were trimmed by 3 bases and 3 bases, with 9 bases remaining between them. CDR3 amino acids: CASSQPGHYNSPLHF. In DNA, the CDR3 is TGTGCCAGCAGCCAGCCGGGACACTATAATTCACCCCTCCACTTT.

This clone came up once. V is TRBV21-1 and J is TRBJ2-7; the table's TRBD2 call for D was not verified on the DNA. TRBV21-1 is an annotated pseudogene. This CDR3 comprises 14 residues. The CDR3 DNA reads as TGTGCCAGCAGCAAAGGCGAGGTCTCCTACGAGCAGTACTTC. This gives the protein CASSKGEVSYEQYF.

This sequence joins TRBV18 and TRBJ1-1, with 7 bases fitting TRBD1. The V and J ends lost 4 bases and 1 base, in that order; junction bases with no gene match: 9. The CDR3 totals 16 residues. Germline V CDR1 and CDR2: KGHSH, LQKENI. CDR3 in DNA: TGTGCCAGCTCACAGGGGGCGAGTGTTGCGAACACTGAAGCTTTCTTT. It specifies CASSQGASVANTEAFF.

The chain joins TRBV9 to TRBJ2-3; 8 bases agree with TRBD1. V dropped 4 bases and J dropped 4; count of bases not matched to a gene: 8. CDR3 length: 15 residues. The germline gives CDR1 SGDLS, CDR2 YYNGEE. The CDR3 nucleotides read TGTGCCAGCAGCCCCCGGGACAGGAGGGCAGATACGCAGTATTTT. It translates to CASSPRDRRADTQYF.

The CDR3 DNA sequence: TGCGCCAGCTCCAACAGGGAAAACAATCAGCCCCAGCATTTT. Amino acids: CASSNRENNQPQHF. The rearrangement uses TRBV5-1 and TRBJ1-5; D is possibly TRBD1 (6 bases). Trimming pared 7 bases from V and 3 bases from J, leaving 14 bases between. The CDR3 contains 14 residues. CDR1 and CDR2 from the germline V gene are SGHRS and YFSETQ.

The chain recombines TRBV2 with TRBJ1-4; D not certain. The CDR3 runs 14 residues. Germline CDR1 and CDR2: SNHLY and FYNNEI. V was trimmed by 0 bases and J by 8 bases, leaving 10 bases between them. CDR3 nucleotide sequence: TGTGCCAGCAGTGAAGCGCTTATGGAGGAAAAACTGTTTTTT. It is translated as CASSEALMEEKLFF.

J is TRBJ2-7 and V is TRBV5-1; maybe TRBD2 (5 bases). The V and J ends lost 3 bases and 7 bases respectively, with 11 bases between them. The CDR3 is made up of 12 amino acids. Germline CDR1 is SGHRS and CDR2 is YFSETQ. CDR3 protein: CASSSAGVEQYF. Here the CDR3 DNA reads TGCGCCAGCAGCTCCGCCGGGGTGGAGCAGTACTTC. Together with reference TRBV5-1 and TRBJ2-7, the CDR3 gives the full variable domain: KAGVTQTPRYLIKTRGQQVTLSCSPISGHRSVSWYQQTPGQGLQFLFEYFSETQRNKGNFPGRFSGRQFSNSRSEMNVSTLELGDSALYLCASSSAGVEQYFGPGTRLTVT.

The J gene is TRBJ1-2, the V gene TRBV30; D gene uncertain. The V end was cut by 4 bases, the J end by 6 bases, with 12 bases between. The CDR3 covers 12 residues. CDR1 GTSNPN and CDR2 SVGIG come from the germline V gene (reference sequence). In DNA form, the CDR3 reads TGTGCCTGGACCCCAGCGGAACATGGCTACACCTTC. It translates to CAWTPAEHGYTF.

V usage is TRBV5-1 and J usage is TRBJ2-1, with TRBD2 matching over 7 bases. Germline V gene data show CDR1 as SGHRS and CDR2 as YFSETQ. V was pared by 4 bases and J by 4 bases, with 8 bases of the junction left unmatched. CDR3 size: 15 residues. The CDR3 nucleotides are TGCGCCAGCAGCCCTGGAGGGAGGGGATACAATGAGCAGTTCTTC. Its translation: CASSPGGRGYNEQFF.

V and J are TRBV20-1 and TRBJ1-5, with 8 bases lining up with TRBD1. Germline V gene data show CDR1 as DFQATT and CDR2 as SNEGSKA (reference sequence). The J segment lost 3 bases and the V segment lost 3 bases, leaving 4 bases of the junction unmatched. CDR3 length equals 14 residues. CDR3 in amino acids: CSASKDRANQPQHF. CDR3 DNA: TGCAGTGCTAGTAAGGACAGGGCCAATCAGCCCCAGCATTTT.

The chain employs TRBV5-1 and TRBJ2-7; 7 nucleotides agree with TRBD2. After removal of 0 bases from V and 0 bases from J, the junction contained 6 bases not matched to a gene. Looked up from germline, CDR1 is SGHRS and CDR2 is YFSETQ. The length of the CDR3 is 16 residues. The CDR3 loop is CASSLDLAESSYEQYF. DNA of the CDR3: TGCGCCAGCAGCTTGGATCTAGCGGAGAGCTCCTACGAGCAGTACTTC.

This clone was found once. J is TRBJ1-1 and V is TRBV5-4, with TRBD1 matching 9 bases. The length of the CDR3 is 14 residues. The germline gives CDR1 SGHNT, CDR2 YYREEE (reference sequence). V lost 4 bases and J lost 5; bases outside the gene matches: 6. CDR3 nucleotide sequence: TGTGCCAGCAGCCGTAGGGACAGGGAGACTGAAGCTTTCTTT. Amino acid sequence: CASSRRDRETEAFF. The full variable domain, its missing parts supplied by reference TRBV5-4 and TRBJ1-1, is ETGVTQSPTHLIKTRGQQVTLRCSSQSGHNTVSWYQQALGQGPQFIFQYYREEENGRGNFPPRFSGLQFPNYSSELNVNALELDDSALYLCASSRRDRETEAFFGQGTRLTVV.

The V and J genes are TRBV20-1 and TRBJ2-5; weak D call: TRBD2 (6 bases). The CDR3 sequence is 11 residues long. Germline CDR1 and CDR2: DFQATT and SNEGSKA (reference sequence). Trimming took 7 bases from V and 3 from J, leaving 9 bases between them. This CDR3 is CSVQREETQYF. The DNA of the CDR3 is TGCAGTGTCCAGCGGGAAGAGACCCAGTACTTC.

This chain joins TRBV30 and TRBJ1-5; unclear D gene. V dropped 0 bases and J dropped 10 bases, with 13 bases sitting between them. The CDR3 has 13 residues. Germline V gene lookup returns CDR1 GTSNPN and CDR2 SVGIG (reference sequence). CDR3 sequence (DNA): TGTGCCTGGAGTGTCCCAGAGGGAGGACCCCAGCATTTT. Translated, it gives CAWSVPEGGPQHF. Full variable domain (rest looked up from reference TRBV30 and TRBJ1-5): SQTIHQWPATLVQPVGSPLSLECTVEGTSNPNLYWYRQAAGRGLQLLFYSVGIGQISSEVPQNLSASRPQDRQFILSSKKLLLSDSGFYLCAWSVPEGGPQHFGDGTRLSIL.

This rearrangement joins TRBV5-1 to TRBJ1-4; D remains unclear. The ends were cut back, 2 bases at V and 5 bases at J, with 10 bases in the middle. The germline CDR1 and CDR2 sequences are SGHRS and YFSETQ. This CDR3 spans 14 amino acids. The CDR3 reads CASSFLGGNEKLFF. DNA for the CDR3: TGCGCCAGCAGCTTTCTAGGTGGAAATGAAAAACTGTTTTTT.

The CDR3 spells CASSLDREHSYEQYF. In nucleotides, the CDR3 is TGTGCCAGCAGCTTGGACAGGGAGCACTCCTACGAGCAGTACTTC. This rearrangement joins TRBV7-9 to TRBJ2-7; 8 nucleotides align to TRBD1. The CDR3 extends over 15 amino acids. Germline values: CDR1 SEHNR, CDR2 FQNEAQ (reference sequence). Trimming at V came to 3 bases and at J to 0 bases, leaving 4 bases not matched to a gene.

This clone appeared once. V gene TRBV7-2 combines with J gene TRBJ1-2, with D maybe TRBD1 (6 bases). The CDR3 has 14 amino acids. The V and J ends lost 5 bases and 4 bases respectively, with 14 bases between them. Germline values: CDR1 SGHTA, CDR2 FQGNSA. The CDR3 region has the DNA TGTGCCAGCAGCGTACAGGGTGGCGGCTATGGCTACACCTTC. Its protein product is CASSVQGGGYGYTF.

This clone is medium-sized. The chain links TRBV4-1 to TRBJ2-7, with 7 bases lining up with TRBD1. The J segment lost 0 bases and the V segment lost 1 base, leaving 0 bases of the junction unmatched. This CDR3 has 14 amino acids. In germline, CDR1 is MGHRA, CDR2 YSYEKL. CDR3 sequence (DNA): TGCGCCAGCAGCCAAGGGGACAGCTCCTACGAGCAGTACTTC. Protein sequence: CASSQGDSSYEQYF.

The V call is TRBV30, the J call TRBJ2-1; perhaps TRBD2 as D (6 bases). This CDR3 is built from 12 residues. Trimming shortened V by 3 bases and J by 7 bases, and 10 bases separated the two germline ends. Germline assignment: CDR1 GTSNPN and CDR2 SVGIG (reference sequence). The CDR3 protein is CAWSGSQNEQFF. The CDR3 bases are TGTGCCTGGAGCGGGAGCCAGAATGAGCAGTTCTTC.

The chain has TRBV6-5 and TRBJ1-1; D remains unclear. V was pared by 0 bases and J by 10 bases, with 12 bases between. Germline-derived CDR1 and CDR2 are MNHEY and SVGAGI. CDR3 length equals 13 residues. The CDR3 region is CASSYSTSLGAFF. The CDR3, as DNA: TGTGCCAGCAGTTACTCGACAAGTCTCGGAGCTTTCTTT.

The chain is built from TRBV19 and TRBJ2-3; TRBD1 is a possible D gene (5 bases). The CDR3 is made up of 15 amino acids. Trimming took off 2 bases at V and 3 bases at J, with 12 bases between the two ends. From germline, CDR1 is LNHDA and CDR2 SQIVND (reference sequence). The CDR3 DNA reads TGTGCCAGTAGTATACAGGGTTTTTGGACAGATACGCAGTATTTT. The encoded protein is CASSIQGFWTDTQYF.